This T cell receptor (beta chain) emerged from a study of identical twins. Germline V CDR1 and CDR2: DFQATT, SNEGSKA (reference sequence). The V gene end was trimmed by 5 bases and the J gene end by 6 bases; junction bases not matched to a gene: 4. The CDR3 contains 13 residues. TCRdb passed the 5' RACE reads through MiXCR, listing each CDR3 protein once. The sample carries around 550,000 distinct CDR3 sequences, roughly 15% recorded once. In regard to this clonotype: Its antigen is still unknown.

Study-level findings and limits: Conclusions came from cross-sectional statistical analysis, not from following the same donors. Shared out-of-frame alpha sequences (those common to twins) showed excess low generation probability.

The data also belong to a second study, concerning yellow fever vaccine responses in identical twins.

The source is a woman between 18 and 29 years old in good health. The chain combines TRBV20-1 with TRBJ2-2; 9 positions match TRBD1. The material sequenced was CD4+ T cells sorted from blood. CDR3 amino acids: CSAWTGVAGELFF. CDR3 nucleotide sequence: TGCAGTGCTTGGACAGGGGTGGCCGGGGAGCTGTTTTTT.